Following are 19 T cell receptor beta chains from one sample sequenced in a study of T cells after yellow fever vaccination. TCRdb analysed the 5' RACE reads with MiXCR anew, one entry per CDR3 protein. The table includes 85,000 to 100,000 distinct CDR3 sequences, 5.8% detected once. The sequenced sample was CD8+ T cells sorted from PBMCs, obtained 10 days after the yellow fever booster vaccination. The receptor set was obtained from a man between 18 and 35 years old who received the YFV17D yellow fever vaccine.

This clonotype was seen only a few times. The chain employs TRBV7-6 and TRBJ1-1, with D possibly being TRBD1 (5 bases). This CDR3 is 15 amino acids long. Germline V gives CDR1 SGHVS, CDR2 FNYEAQ. V lost 5 bases to trimming and J lost 4 bases, with 17 bases between them. The CDR3 sequence: CASSPEGPVGTEAFF. The CDR3 DNA follows: TGTGCCAGCAGCCCAGAGGGGCCCGTGGGCACTGAAGCTTTCTTT.

This clonotype was seen more than once but under ten times. The chain has TRBV14 and TRBJ2-2; maybe TRBD1 (6 bases). V lost 1 base and J 6 bases, leaving 12 bases between the germline ends. The CDR3 extends over 15 amino acids. From germline, CDR1 is SGHDN and CDR2 FVKESK. The CDR3 reads CASSQVLGAAGELFF. For the CDR3, the DNA is TGTGCCAGCAGCCAAGTTCTGGGGGCTGCCGGGGAGCTGTTTTTT.

This clonotype came up a few times. J is TRBJ2-7 and V is TRBV20-1; no definite D call. In germline, CDR1 is DFQATT, CDR2 SNEGSKA (reference sequence). This CDR3 has 9 residues. Trimming shortened V by 8 bases and J by 5 bases, and 7 bases separated the two germline ends. The DNA of the CDR3 is TGCAGTCGGGTCCACGAGCAGTACGTC. As protein: CSRVHEQYV.

Only a few counts were recorded for this clonotype. The genes are TRBV21-1 and TRBJ1-3. TRBV21-1 is shown as a pseudogene. The CDR3 is made up of 16 amino acids. CDR3 coding DNA: TGTGCCAGCAGCAAAATTAGAGCTTGTATTGGAAACACCATATATTTT. Translation gives CASSKIRACIGNTIYF.

This clonotype came up a few times. The chain employs TRBV15 and TRBJ2-5; 7 positions match TRBD1. V trimming: 2 bases; J trimming: 6 bases; junction bases outside the gene matches: 18. Germline CDR1 is LNHNV and CDR2 is YYDKDF (reference sequence). This CDR3 has 18 amino acids. DNA for the CDR3: TGTGCCACCAGCAGATTGGACAGGCGCGGTTCTTATCCAAAGACCCAGTACTTC. Its protein product is CATSRLDRRGSYPKTQYF.

This clonotype turned up a few times. The chain links TRBV12-3 or TRBV12-4 to TRBJ2-3, with D possibly TRBD1 on 6 matching bases. This CDR3 contains 15 residues. V was cut by 6 bases and J by 1 base, with 14 bases left in between. CDR3 protein: CASRSTGLGTDTQYF. The DNA for the CDR3 is TGTGCCAGCAGGTCTACAGGGTTGGGCACAGATACGCAGTATTTT.

This clonotype appeared many times. The gene calls are TRBV5-1 and TRBJ2-7; D remains ambiguous. The CDR3 sequence is 14 residues long. CDR1 SGHRS and CDR2 YFSETQ come from the germline V gene. Trimming stripped 1 base from V and 0 bases from J, with 8 bases between. CDR3 region: CASSLSADSYEQYF. The CDR3 DNA reads as TGCGCCAGCAGCTTGTCTGCGGACTCCTACGAGCAGTACTTC.

Comment on this clonotype: Its ends do not fully match the called genes, so a read error is possible. This chain uses TRBV7-7 with TRBJ2-2; possibly TRBD2 for D (5 bases). This CDR3 comprises 13 residues. CDR1 is SSHAT, CDR2 FNYEAQ, per germline (reference sequence). CDR3 nucleotides: TGTGCTAGCAGCCGGGATATCACCGGGGAGCTGTTTTTT. Translation: CASSRDITGELFF.

This clonotype has only a few counts. V is TRBV18 and J is TRBJ2-7; 10 bases fit TRBD1. The CDR3 contains 17 residues. Germline V gene data show CDR1 as KGHSH and CDR2 as LQKENI. The V and J ends lost 3 bases and 3 bases, in that order; junction bases with no gene match: 11. This CDR3 is CASSPPGPGQGYYEQYF. The DNA of the CDR3 is TGTGCCAGCTCACCCCCAGGACCGGGACAGGGGTACTACGAGCAGTACTTC.

This clonotype occurred a few times. The V and J genes are TRBV3-1 and TRBJ2-3, with D unresolved. Looked up from germline, CDR1 is LGHDT and CDR2 is YNNKEL (reference sequence). This CDR3 region has 14 residues. Between the trimmed V and J ends, which lost 0 bases and 2 bases, there was a span of 6 bases. The CDR3 DNA sequence: TGTGCCAGCAGCCAAGAGCCATTCACAGATACGCAGTATTTT. Translated, it gives CASSQEPFTDTQYF.

The chain joins TRBV6-5 to TRBJ1-6; D gene unclear. The germline V and J ends were trimmed by 2 bases and 7 bases, with 9 bases remaining between them. The CDR3 totals 14 residues. Looked up from germline, CDR1 is MNHEY and CDR2 is SVGAGI. CDR3 amino acids: CASSYRGLNSPLHF. The DNA of the CDR3 is TGTGCCAGCAGTTACCGTGGGTTGAATTCACCCCTCCACTTT.

This clonotype was counted between two and nine times. The V and J genes are TRBV25-1 and TRBJ2-1, with D uncertain. CDR1 MGHDK and CDR2 SYGVNS come from the germline V gene. The CDR3 contains 13 residues. Trimming left V 2 bases short and J 6 bases short, with 8 bases between. CDR3 sequence: CASSEGFGNEQFF. DNA for the CDR3: TGTGCCAGCAGTGAAGGATTTGGCAATGAGCAGTTCTTC.

The J gene is TRBJ1-3, the V gene TRBV4-1, with D possibly TRBD1 on 6 matching bases. V was cut by 5 bases and J by 2 bases, with 13 bases left in between. The CDR3 consists of 15 residues. Germline CDR1 is MGHRA and CDR2 is YSYEKL. CDR3 residues: CASSDNRVPGNTIYF. In DNA form, the CDR3 reads TGCGCCAGCAGCGATAACAGGGTACCTGGAAACACCATATATTTT.

In its sample, this clonotype was seen a few times. The V gene is TRBV24-1, the J gene TRBJ1-5; no reliable D call. Trimming pared 12 bases from V and 6 bases from J, leaving 23 bases between. The CDR3 totals 15 residues. Germline V gene sequence: CDR1 KGHDR, CDR2 SFDVKD. The CDR3 here is CARRVVASPGQPQHF. For the CDR3, the DNA is TGTGCCCGCCGGGTTGTCGCCTCACCCGGTCAGCCCCAGCATTTT.

The chain combines TRBV10-3 with TRBJ2-7; D might be TRBD1 (5 bases). V was shortened by 0 bases and J by 4 bases, with 10 bases between the two germline ends. The CDR3 is 14 amino acids. Germline loops: CDR1 ENHRY, CDR2 SYGVKD. The CDR3 reads CAISESKGRYEQYV. DNA for the CDR3: TGTGCCATCAGTGAGTCGAAGGGGCGATACGAGCAGTACGTC.

In this sample, this clonotype turned up many times. J is TRBJ2-6 and V is TRBV7-3; 7 bases map to TRBD1. Unmatched junction bases numbered 8, after V lost 5 bases and J lost 1 base. This CDR3 region has 17 residues. CDR1 is SGHTA, CDR2 FQGTGA, per germline. CDR3 loop: CASSVPGQSSGANVLTF. CDR3 nucleotide sequence: TGTGCCAGCAGCGTCCCGGGACAGAGTTCTGGGGCCAACGTCCTGACTTTC.

V usage is TRBV20-1 and J usage is TRBJ1-2; D not resolved. The CDR3 is 14 residues long. From germline, CDR1 is DFQATT and CDR2 SNEGSKA (reference sequence). V dropped 2 bases and J dropped 0 bases, with 10 bases sitting between them. The CDR3 is CSARSTATNYGYTF. The CDR3 DNA follows: TGCAGTGCTAGAAGTACGGCGACTAACTATGGCTACACCTTC.

This clonotype was picked up a small number of times. The rearrangement uses TRBV4-1 and TRBJ1-5, with 9 nucleotides matching TRBD1. Germline lookup yields CDR1 MGHRA and CDR2 YSYEKL. V shed 4 bases, J shed 7 bases, and the junction held 8 bases outside the gene matches. The CDR3 contains 15 residues. In DNA, the CDR3 is TGCGCCAGCAGCCCGAGGTACAGGGGGCAGCAGCCCCAGCATTTT. It encodes CASSPRYRGQQPQHF.

This clonotype appeared a few times. The gene calls are TRBV15 and TRBJ2-3; 10 positions agree with TRBD2. The ends lost 5 bases at V and 1 base at J; junction bases unmatched: 6. The CDR3 spans 16 residues. Germline assignment: CDR1 LNHNV and CDR2 YYDKDF (reference sequence). The chain's CDR3 is CATSPGGTSGTDTQYF. The CDR3 DNA reads as TGTGCCACCAGCCCTGGGGGGACTAGCGGCACAGATACGCAGTATTTT.